The 9 T cell receptor beta chains below come from one sample, sequenced in a study of patients and donors after allogeneic stem cell transplantation. In TCRdb, the RT-PCR reads were re-called with MiXCR into one record per CDR3 protein. The table lists approximately 220,000 distinct CDR3 sequences, around 40% of them singletons. Sequencing was done on a sample of blood, either unsorted or a sorted T cell fraction (not recorded which). These receptors were collected from a human donor who was either an allogeneic HSCT recipient or a stem cell or donor lymphocyte infusion donor (not recorded which). It is not recorded whose cells these are; they may come from a transplant donor.

The V and J genes are TRBV4-1 and TRBJ1-2, with unresolved D. Trimming stripped 0 bases from V and 4 bases from J, with 12 bases between. Per the germline V gene, CDR1 is MGHRA and CDR2 is YSYEKL. The CDR3 totals 15 residues. CDR3 DNA sequence: TGCGCCAGCAGCCAAGATAAGCGATATCCCTATGGCTACACCTTC. Amino acids: CASSQDKRYPYGYTF.

The chain has TRBV7-9 and TRBJ2-5; TRBD1 agrees at 8 bases. The CDR3 spans 15 residues. The V segment lost 1 base and the J segment 4 bases; nucleotides outside the gene matches: 5. In germline, CDR1 is SEHNR, CDR2 FQNEAQ (reference sequence). The CDR3 DNA reads TGTGCCAGCAGCTTAGGGACAGGGAGGAGAGAGACCCAGTACTTC. It specifies CASSLGTGRRETQYF.

This clonotype has a single count. The CDR3 is CASSRDRGRTGELFF. As DNA, the CDR3 is TGTGCCAGCAGCCGCGACAGGGGGCGCACCGGGGAGCTGTTTTTT. This chain joins TRBV7-2 and TRBJ2-2, with 10 bases aligning to TRBD1. CDR1 is SGHTA, CDR2 FQGNSA, per germline. This CDR3 contains 15 residues. V was clipped by 5 bases and J by 4 bases; unmatched bases: 4. Combining the CDR3 with reference TRBV7-2 and TRBJ2-2 gives the whole variable domain GAGVSQSPSNKVTEKGKDVELRCDPISGHTALYWYRQSLGQGLEFLIYFQGNSAPDKSGLPSDRFSAERTGGSVSTLTIQRTQQEDSAVYLCASSRDRGRTGELFFGEGSRLTVL.

J is TRBJ1-6 and V is TRBV29-1; D is undetermined. Germline CDR1 is SQVTM and CDR2 is ANQGSEA. V was cut by 3 bases and J by 9 bases, with 3 bases left in between. This CDR3 has 10 amino acids. The CDR3 here is CSVDRSPLHF. The CDR3 nucleotides are TGCAGCGTTGACCGTTCACCCCTCCACTTT.

The rearrangement joins TRBV5-1 to TRBJ1-6; D gene ambiguous. Germline CDR1 and CDR2: SGHRS and YFSETQ. The CDR3 consists of 15 residues. V lost 4 bases, J lost 9 bases, and 17 bases lay in between. In DNA form, the CDR3 reads TGCGCCAGCAGCCGAAAAGTAAGCCAGGCTTCACCCCTCCACTTT. Amino acid sequence: CASSRKVSQASPLHF.

There are a few counts of this clonotype. This chain links TRBV12-3 or TRBV12-4 with TRBJ2-1; D is unclear. This CDR3 comprises 13 residues. Trimming shortened V by 5 bases and J by 6 bases, and 11 bases separated the two germline ends. CDR3 DNA sequence: TGTGCCAGCAGTCCAAGAGCTGTCAATGAGCAGTTCTTC. Translating it yields CASSPRAVNEQFF.

The chain is built from TRBV5-1 and TRBJ2-7; D uncertain. The germline gives CDR1 SGHRS, CDR2 YFSETQ. Trimming took 0 bases from V and 1 from J, leaving 8 bases between them. CDR3 length: 14 residues. The CDR3 DNA sequence: TGCGCCAGCAGCTTGGGTTACGGGTCCTACGAGCAGTACTTC. This translates into CASSLGYGSYEQYF.

This chain connects TRBV5-1 to TRBJ1-2, with 7 bases fitting TRBD1. J gave up 6 bases and V 1 base, and 6 bases lay outside the gene matches. The germline V gene encodes CDR1 SGHRS and CDR2 YFSETQ. CDR3 length: 14 residues. The CDR3 sequence is CASSLSGRGDGYTF. In DNA form, the CDR3 reads TGCGCCAGCAGCTTGAGCGGCAGGGGGGATGGCTACACCTTC. The whole variable domain, filled in from reference TRBV5-1 and TRBJ1-2, reads KAGVTQTPRYLIKTRGQQVTLSCSPISGHRSVSWYQQTPGQGLQFLFEYFSETQRNKGNFPGRFSGRQFSNSRSEMNVSTLELGDSALYLCASSLSGRGDGYTFGSGTRLTVV.

The V call is TRBV27, the J call TRBJ2-1; no reliable D call. This CDR3 has 13 residues. The germline CDR1 and CDR2 sequences are MNHEY and SMNVEV (reference sequence). Trimming took 8 bases from V and 3 from J, leaving 11 bases between them. The CDR3 DNA is TGTGCCAGCTATCGGACGGGCTACAATGAGCAGTTCTTC. This sequence encodes CASYRTGYNEQFF.